This T cell receptor beta chain stems from a study of vaccination and CD4 T cells after COVID-19. Trimming stripped 5 bases from V and 5 bases from J, with 22 bases between. The CDR3 length is 15 residues. The germline V gene has CDR1 DFQATT and CDR2 SNEGSKA (reference sequence). This clonotype came up once. Its specificity is not known. The Oncomine TCR Beta short-read assay was applied to DNA of cultured CD4+ T cells. The genomic DNA was obtained from cultured CD4+ T cells by extraction with the QIAamp micro DNA kit. MiXCR, applied by TCRdb to the PCR reads, yields one record per CDR3 protein. The repertoire holds some 22,000 distinct CDR3 sequences, with about 35% as singletons. The time point is: late sampling 161 to 241 days after vaccination in a few convalescent patients. The treatment: roughly 10-day PBMC culture with coronavirus spike peptide pools or control peptides (ViraFEST assay).

J is TRBJ2-7 and V is TRBV20-1, with a possible D match to TRBD2 (5 bases). This clonotype was obtained from a human donor who had recovered from COVID-19. The specimen was CD4+ T cells from blood, cultured in vitro, collected about 7 months after SARS-CoV-2 vaccination. This CDR3 is CSAPYPGSQRDEQYF. For the CDR3, the DNA is TGCAGTGCTCCTTATCCGGGAAGCCAAAGGGACGAGCAGTACTTC.